The TCR beta chain under discussion was sequenced for a study of cytomegalovirus exposure and HLA in healthy donors. PCR used 60 Vbeta primers and 13 Jbeta primers. Profiling relied on immunoSEQ multiplex PCR, and the TCRdb table lists in-frame clones only, not all of them. The sample lists about 180,000 clones; approximately 73% were seen once. V dropped 5 bases and J dropped 3 bases, with 19 bases sitting between them. The CDR3 spans 16 residues. Germline V gene lookup returns CDR1 PRHDT and CDR2 FYEKMQ (reference sequence). This clone was counted a few times. The source of this sequence is a woman in her 30s in good health and CMV-seropositive. This chain uses TRBV13 with TRBJ1-2; no firm D call. Input material: PBMCs. Here the CDR3 reads CASSIGRGHFHYGYTF. Here the CDR3 DNA reads TGTGCCAGCAGCATCGGGAGAGGCCATTTCCACTATGGCTACACCTTC.